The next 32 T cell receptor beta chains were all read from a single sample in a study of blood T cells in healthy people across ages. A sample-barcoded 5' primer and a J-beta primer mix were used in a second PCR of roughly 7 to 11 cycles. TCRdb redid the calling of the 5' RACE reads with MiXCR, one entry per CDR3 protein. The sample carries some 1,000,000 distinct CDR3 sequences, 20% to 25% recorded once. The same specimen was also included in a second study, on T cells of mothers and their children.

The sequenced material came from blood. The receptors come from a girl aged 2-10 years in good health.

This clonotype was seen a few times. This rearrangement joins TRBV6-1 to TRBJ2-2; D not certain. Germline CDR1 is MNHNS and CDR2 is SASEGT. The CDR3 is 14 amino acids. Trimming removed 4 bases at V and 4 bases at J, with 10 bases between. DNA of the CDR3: TGTGCCAGCAGTGCATCAGATCCCACCGGGGAGCTGTTTTTT. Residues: CASSASDPTGELFF.

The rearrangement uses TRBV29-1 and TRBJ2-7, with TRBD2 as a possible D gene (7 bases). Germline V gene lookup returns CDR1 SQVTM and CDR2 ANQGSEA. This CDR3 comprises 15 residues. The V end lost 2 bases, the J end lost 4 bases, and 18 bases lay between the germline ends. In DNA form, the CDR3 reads TGCAGCGTTGAATCCCACCCAGGGGAGGGATACGAGCAGTACTTC. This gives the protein CSVESHPGEGYEQYF.

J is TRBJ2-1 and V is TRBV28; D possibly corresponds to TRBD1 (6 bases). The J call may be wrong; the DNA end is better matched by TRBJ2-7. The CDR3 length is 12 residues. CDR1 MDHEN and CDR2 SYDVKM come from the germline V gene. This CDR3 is CARTEGGYEQYF. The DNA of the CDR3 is TGTGCCAGAACGGAAGGGGGCTACGAGCAGTACTTC.

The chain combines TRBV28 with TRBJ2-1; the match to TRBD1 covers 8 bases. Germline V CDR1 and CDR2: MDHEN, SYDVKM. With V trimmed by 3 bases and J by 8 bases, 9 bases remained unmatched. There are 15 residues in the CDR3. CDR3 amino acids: CASSFGQGARYEQFF. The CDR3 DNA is TGTGCCAGCAGTTTTGGGCAGGGGGCCCGCTATGAGCAGTTCTTC.

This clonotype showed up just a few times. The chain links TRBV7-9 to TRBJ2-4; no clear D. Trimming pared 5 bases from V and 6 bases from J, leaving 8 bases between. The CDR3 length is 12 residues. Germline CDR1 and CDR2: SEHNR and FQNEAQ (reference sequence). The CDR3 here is CASSPEVNIQYF. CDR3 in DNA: TGTGCCAGCAGCCCCGAAGTAAACATTCAGTACTTC.

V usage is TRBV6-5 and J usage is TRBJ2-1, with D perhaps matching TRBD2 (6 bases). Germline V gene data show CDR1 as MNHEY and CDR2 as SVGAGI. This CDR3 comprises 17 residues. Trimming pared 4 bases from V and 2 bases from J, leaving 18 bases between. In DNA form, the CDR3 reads TGTGCCAGCAGTTTAACCGGGACTGCCGAACCCTACAATGAGCAGTTCTTC. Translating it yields CASSLTGTAEPYNEQFF.

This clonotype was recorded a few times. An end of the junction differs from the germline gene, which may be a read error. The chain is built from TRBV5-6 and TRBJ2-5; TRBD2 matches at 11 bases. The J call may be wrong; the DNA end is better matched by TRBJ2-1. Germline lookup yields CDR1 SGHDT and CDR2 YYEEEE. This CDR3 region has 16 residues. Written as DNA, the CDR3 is TGTGCCGGCAGCATAACGGGACTAGCGGACTACAATGAGCAGTTCTTC. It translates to CAGSITGLADYNEQFF.

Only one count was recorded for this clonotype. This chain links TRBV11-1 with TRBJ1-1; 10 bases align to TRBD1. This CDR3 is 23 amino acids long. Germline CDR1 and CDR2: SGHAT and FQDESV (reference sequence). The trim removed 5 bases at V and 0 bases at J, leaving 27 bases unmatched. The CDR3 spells CASSPRLTAETWTGGPMNTEAFF. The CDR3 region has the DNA TGTGCCAGCAGCCCAAGGCTCACCGCGGAAACGTGGACAGGGGGACCGATGAACACTGAAGCTTTCTTT.

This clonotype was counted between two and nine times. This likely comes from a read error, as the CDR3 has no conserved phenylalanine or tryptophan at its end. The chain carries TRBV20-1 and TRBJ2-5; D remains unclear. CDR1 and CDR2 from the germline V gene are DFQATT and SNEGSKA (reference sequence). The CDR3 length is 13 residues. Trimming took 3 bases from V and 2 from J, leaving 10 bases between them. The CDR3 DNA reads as TGCAGTGCTAGTTTCCTTGTACAAGAGACCCAGTACCTC. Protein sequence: CSASFLVQETQYL.

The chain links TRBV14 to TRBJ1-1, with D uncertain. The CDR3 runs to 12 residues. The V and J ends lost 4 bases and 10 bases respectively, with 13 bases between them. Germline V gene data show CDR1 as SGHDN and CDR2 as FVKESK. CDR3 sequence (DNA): TGTGCCAGCAGCCCCCCAAAAGGGAGAGCTTTCTTT. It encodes CASSPPKGRAFF.

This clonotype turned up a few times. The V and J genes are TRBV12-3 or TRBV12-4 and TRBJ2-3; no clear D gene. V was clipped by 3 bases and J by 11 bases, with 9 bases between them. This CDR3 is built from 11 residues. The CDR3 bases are TGTGCCAGCAGTTTTGCAGATGGGCAGTATTTT. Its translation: CASSFADGQYF.

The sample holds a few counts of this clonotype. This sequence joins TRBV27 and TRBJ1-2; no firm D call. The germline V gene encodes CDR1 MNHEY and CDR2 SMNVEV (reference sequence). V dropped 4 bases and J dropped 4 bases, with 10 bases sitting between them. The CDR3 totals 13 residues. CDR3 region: CASSSLPTYGYTF. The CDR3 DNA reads TGTGCCAGCAGTTCGCTCCCGACCTATGGCTACACCTTC.

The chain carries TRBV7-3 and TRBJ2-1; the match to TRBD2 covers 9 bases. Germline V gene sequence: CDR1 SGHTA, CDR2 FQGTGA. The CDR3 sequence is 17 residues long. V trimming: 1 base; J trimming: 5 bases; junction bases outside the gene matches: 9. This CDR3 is CASSLISGGPPDNEQFF. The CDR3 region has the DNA TGTGCCAGCAGCTTAATTAGCGGGGGACCCCCGGACAATGAGCAGTTCTTC.

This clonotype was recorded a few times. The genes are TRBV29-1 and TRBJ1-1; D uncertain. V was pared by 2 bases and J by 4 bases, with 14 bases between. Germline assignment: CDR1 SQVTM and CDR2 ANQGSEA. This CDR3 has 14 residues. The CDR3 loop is CSVERAVMGTEAFF. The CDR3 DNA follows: TGCAGCGTTGAAAGGGCGGTAATGGGCACTGAAGCTTTCTTT.

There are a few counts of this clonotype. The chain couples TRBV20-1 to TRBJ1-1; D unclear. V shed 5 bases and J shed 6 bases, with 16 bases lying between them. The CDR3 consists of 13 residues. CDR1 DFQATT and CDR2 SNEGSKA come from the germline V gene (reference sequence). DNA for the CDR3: TGCAGTGCTCAGCGGGCGGATCGGCCTGAAGCTTTCTTT. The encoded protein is CSAQRADRPEAFF.

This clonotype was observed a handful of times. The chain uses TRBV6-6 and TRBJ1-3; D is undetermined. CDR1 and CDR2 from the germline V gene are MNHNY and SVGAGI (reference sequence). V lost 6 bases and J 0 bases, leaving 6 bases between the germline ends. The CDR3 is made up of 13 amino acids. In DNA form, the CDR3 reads TGTGCCAGCAGCCTACCCTCTGGAAACACCATATATTTT. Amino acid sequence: CASSLPSGNTIYF.

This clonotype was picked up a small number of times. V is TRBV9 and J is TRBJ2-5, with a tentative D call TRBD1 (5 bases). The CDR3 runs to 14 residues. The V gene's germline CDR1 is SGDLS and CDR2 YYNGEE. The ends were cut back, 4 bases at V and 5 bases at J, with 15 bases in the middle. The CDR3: CASSSHQGRETQYF. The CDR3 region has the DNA TGTGCCAGCAGCTCCCACCAGGGTCGGGAGACCCAGTACTTC.

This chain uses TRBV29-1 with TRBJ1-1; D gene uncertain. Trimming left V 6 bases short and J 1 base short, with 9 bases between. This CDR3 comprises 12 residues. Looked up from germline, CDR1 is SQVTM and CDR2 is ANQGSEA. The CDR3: CSVITGNTEAFF. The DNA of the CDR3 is TGCAGCGTCATCACTGGGAACACTGAAGCTTTCTTT.

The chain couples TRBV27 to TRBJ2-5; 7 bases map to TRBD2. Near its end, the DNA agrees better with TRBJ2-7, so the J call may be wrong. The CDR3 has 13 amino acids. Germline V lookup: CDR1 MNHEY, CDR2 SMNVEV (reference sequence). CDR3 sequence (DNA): TGTGCCAGCGGCCTGCGGGGGAGGGTCGAGCAGTACTTC. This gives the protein CASGLRGRVEQYF.

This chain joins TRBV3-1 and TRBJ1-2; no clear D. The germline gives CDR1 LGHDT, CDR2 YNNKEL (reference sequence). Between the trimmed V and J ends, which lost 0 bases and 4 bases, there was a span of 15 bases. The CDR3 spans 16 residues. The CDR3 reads CASSQDGFTVSYGYTF. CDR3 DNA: TGTGCCAGCAGCCAAGATGGTTTCACAGTATCCTATGGCTACACCTTC.

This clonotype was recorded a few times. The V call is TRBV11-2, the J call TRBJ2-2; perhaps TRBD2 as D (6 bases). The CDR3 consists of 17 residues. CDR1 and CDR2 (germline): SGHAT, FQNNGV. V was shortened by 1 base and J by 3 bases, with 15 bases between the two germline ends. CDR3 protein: CASSLVAGWLYTGELFF. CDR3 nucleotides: TGTGCCAGCAGCTTAGTGGCGGGGTGGCTCTACACCGGGGAGCTGTTTTTT.

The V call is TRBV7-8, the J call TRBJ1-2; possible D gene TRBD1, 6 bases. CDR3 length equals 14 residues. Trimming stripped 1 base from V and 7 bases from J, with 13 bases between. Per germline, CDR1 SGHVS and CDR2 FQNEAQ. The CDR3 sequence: CASSLGTGLGGYTF. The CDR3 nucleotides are TGTGCCAGCAGCTTAGGTACAGGGTTGGGTGGCTACACCTTC. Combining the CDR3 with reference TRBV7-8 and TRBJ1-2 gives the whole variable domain GAGVSQSPRYKVAKRGQDVALRCDPISGHVSLFWYQQALGQGPEFLTYFQNEAQLDKSGLPSDRFFAERPEGSVSTLKIQRTQQEDSAVYLCASSLGTGLGGYTFGSGTRLTVV.

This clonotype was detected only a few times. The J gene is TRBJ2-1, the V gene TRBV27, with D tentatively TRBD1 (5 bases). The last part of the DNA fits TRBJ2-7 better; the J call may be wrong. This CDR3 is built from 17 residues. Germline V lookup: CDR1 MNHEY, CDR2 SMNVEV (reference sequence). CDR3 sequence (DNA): TGTGCCAGCAGTTTAAGGGCCTCCAGTAGGGGCTCCTACGAGCAGTACTTC. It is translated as CASSLRASSRGSYEQYF.

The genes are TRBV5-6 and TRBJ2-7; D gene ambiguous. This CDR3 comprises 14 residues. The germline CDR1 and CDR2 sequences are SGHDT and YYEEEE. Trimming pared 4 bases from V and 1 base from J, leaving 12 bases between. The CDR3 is CASSHGPESYEQYF. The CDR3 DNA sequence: TGTGCCAGCAGCCACGGTCCCGAATCCTACGAGCAGTACTTC.

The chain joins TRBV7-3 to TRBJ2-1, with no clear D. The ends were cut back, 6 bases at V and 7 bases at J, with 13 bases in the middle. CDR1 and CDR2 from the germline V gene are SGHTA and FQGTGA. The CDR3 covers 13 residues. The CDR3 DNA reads TGTGCCAGCAGACCCCCGGGCGGAAATGAGCAGTTCTTC. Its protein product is CASRPPGGNEQFF.

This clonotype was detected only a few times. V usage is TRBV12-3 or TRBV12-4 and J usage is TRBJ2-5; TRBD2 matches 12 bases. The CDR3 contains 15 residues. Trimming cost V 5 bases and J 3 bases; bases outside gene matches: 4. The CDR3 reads CASSPGLAGKETQYF. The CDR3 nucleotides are TGTGCCAGCAGTCCCGGACTAGCGGGAAAAGAGACCCAGTACTTC.

The CDR3 nucleotides are TGTGCCAGCAGTTTATGGGACAGGAGCTCCTACGAGCAGTACTTC. Protein product: CASSLWDRSSYEQYF. The V gene is TRBV28, the J gene TRBJ2-7; 7 nucleotides line up with TRBD1. Germline V gene lookup returns CDR1 MDHEN and CDR2 SYDVKM. V gave up 0 bases and J gave up 0 bases; unmatched junction bases: 2. The CDR3 contains 15 residues.

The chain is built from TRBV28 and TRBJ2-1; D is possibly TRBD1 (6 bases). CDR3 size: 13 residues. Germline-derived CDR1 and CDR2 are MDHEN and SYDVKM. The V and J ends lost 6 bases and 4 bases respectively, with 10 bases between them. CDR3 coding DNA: TGTGCCAGCAGACGACAGGTTTACAATGAGCAGTTCTTC. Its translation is CASRRQVYNEQFF. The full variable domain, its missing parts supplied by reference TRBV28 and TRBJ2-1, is DVKVTQSSRYLVKRTGEKVFLECVQDMDHENMFWYRQDPGLGLRLIYFSYDVKMKEKGDIPEGYSVSREKKERFSLILESASTNQTSMYLCASRRQVYNEQFFGPGTRLTVL.

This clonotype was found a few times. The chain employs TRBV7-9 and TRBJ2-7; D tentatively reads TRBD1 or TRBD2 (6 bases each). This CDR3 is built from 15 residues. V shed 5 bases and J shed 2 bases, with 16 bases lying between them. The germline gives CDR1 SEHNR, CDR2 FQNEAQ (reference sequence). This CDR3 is CASSITQGGAYEQYF. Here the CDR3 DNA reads TGTGCCAGCAGCATAACACAGGGAGGAGCCTACGAGCAGTACTTC.

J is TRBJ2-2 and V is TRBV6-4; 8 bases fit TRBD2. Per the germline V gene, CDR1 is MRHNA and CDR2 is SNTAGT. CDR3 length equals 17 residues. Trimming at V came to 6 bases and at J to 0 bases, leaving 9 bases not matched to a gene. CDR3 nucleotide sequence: TGTGCCAGCAGCCTCACTAGCGGCGGAACGAACACCGGGGAGCTGTTTTTT. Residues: CASSLTSGGTNTGELFF.

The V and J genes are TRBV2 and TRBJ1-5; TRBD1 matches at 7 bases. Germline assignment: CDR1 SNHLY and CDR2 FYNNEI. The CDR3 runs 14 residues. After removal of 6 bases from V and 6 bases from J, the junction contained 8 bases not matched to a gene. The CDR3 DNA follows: TGTGCCAGCAGCGTTACAGGGGAGGGTCAGCCCCAGCATTTT. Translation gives CASSVTGEGQPQHF.

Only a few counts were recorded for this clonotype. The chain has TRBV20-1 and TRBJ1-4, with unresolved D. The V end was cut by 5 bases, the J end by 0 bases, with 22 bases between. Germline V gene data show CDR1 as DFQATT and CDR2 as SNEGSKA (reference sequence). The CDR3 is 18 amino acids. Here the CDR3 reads CSARPQDSAPATNEKLFF. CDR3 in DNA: TGCAGTGCTCGCCCCCAGGATTCGGCTCCTGCAACTAATGAAAAACTGTTTTTT.